These 28 T cell receptor beta chains were all obtained from the same sample, sequenced in a study of CD8 T cells in ankylosing spondylitis (dated by TCRdb to about 2017). The method was 5' RACE. Data came from an Illumina HiSeq 2500. TCRdb reprocessing: public reads trimmed at Q25 with fastp, clones called with MiXCR, in-frame beta chains kept. Under each unique CDR3 protein, matching rows form one entry showing the most common genes and DNA. The sample table records about 220,000 distinct CDR3 sequences; 20% to 30% of these occur just once. The leading ten clones occupy around 6.3% of the sample. The sample comprised blood, either unsorted or a sorted T cell fraction (not recorded which). Receptor source: a male donor with ankylosing spondylitis or in good health (not recorded which).

In its sample, this clonotype was seen many times. The chain combines TRBV20-1 with TRBJ2-5; possibly TRBD1 or TRBD2 for D (6 bases each). Trimming removed 7 bases from V and 2 bases from J, with 14 bases in between. The CDR3 has 13 amino acids. The germline V gene encodes CDR1 DFQATT and CDR2 SNEGSKA (reference sequence). The DNA of the CDR3 is TGCAGTGTACCGGGGGCTGGTCAAGAGACCCAGTACTTC. This translates into CSVPGAGQETQYF.

The sample holds many counts of this clonotype. The chain joins TRBV5-6 to TRBJ2-3; 11 bases fit TRBD2. V dropped 0 bases and J dropped 1; count of bases not matched to a gene: 4. The CDR3 is 17 residues long. Per the germline V gene, CDR1 is SGHDT and CDR2 is YYEEEE. The CDR3 reads CASSLVTSGTGTDTQYF. The CDR3 nucleotides read TGTGCCAGCAGCTTGGTGACTAGCGGGACCGGCACAGATACGCAGTATTTT.

This clonotype showed up just a few times. V gene TRBV29-1 combines with J gene TRBJ2-5; the D gene is possibly TRBD2 (5 bases). This CDR3 comprises 10 residues. V lost 7 bases to trimming and J lost 5 bases, with 8 bases between them. Germline values: CDR1 SQVTM, CDR2 ANQGSEA. The CDR3 bases are TGCAGCGCGGGAATCGAGACCCAGTACTTC. Its protein product is CSAGIETQYF.

The genes are TRBV6-4 and TRBJ1-1, with D hard to call. In germline, CDR1 is MRHNA, CDR2 SNTAGT. This CDR3 is 13 amino acids long. The V and J ends lost 2 bases and 2 bases respectively, with 6 bases between them. CDR3 protein: CASSDNRNTEAFF. CDR3 coding DNA: TGTGCCAGCAGTGACAACAGAAACACTGAAGCTTTCTTT.

This rearrangement joins TRBV5-3 to TRBJ2-6; 7 bases match TRBD1. TRBV5-3 is identified as an open reading frame with a role that is uncertain. The CDR3 length is 18 residues. V shed 4 bases, J shed 1 base, and the junction held 11 bases outside the gene matches. The CDR3 DNA reads TGTGCCAGAAGCCCGAGGGACAGCCGACGATCTGGGGCCAACGTCCTGACTTTC. This codes for CARSPRDSRRSGANVLTF.

In its sample, this clonotype was seen many times. The V and J genes are TRBV5-8 and TRBJ1-2; no firm D call. V was cut by 2 bases and J by 2 bases, with 10 bases left in between. This CDR3 is 14 amino acids long. Per the germline V gene, CDR1 is SGHTS and CDR2 is YDEGEE. DNA of the CDR3: TGTGCCAGCAGCTTTGTTCAGGAAAACTATGGCTACACCTTC. Amino acids: CASSFVQENYGYTF.

This sequence joins TRBV10-3 and TRBJ2-7; 9 bases line up with TRBD2. Germline V lookup: CDR1 ENHRY, CDR2 SYGVKD. The CDR3 extends over 15 amino acids. After removal of 3 bases from V and 6 bases from J, the junction contained 9 bases not matched to a gene. CDR3 in DNA: TGTGCCATCAGTGACCGCCGGCGGGAGGGGAGCGAGCAGTACTTC. Its protein product is CAISDRRREGSEQYF.

This clonotype occurred many times. The chain recombines TRBV29-1 with TRBJ2-1; D is unclear. The CDR3 consists of 13 residues. Trimming took 3 bases from V and 4 from J, leaving 10 bases between them. Germline V gene sequence: CDR1 SQVTM, CDR2 ANQGSEA. In nucleotides, the CDR3 is TGCAGCGTTGAGGTCAGAGTTTACAATGAGCAGTTCTTC. Protein sequence: CSVEVRVYNEQFF.

This clonotype was observed a handful of times. J is TRBJ2-7 and V is TRBV12-3 or TRBV12-4, with TRBD2 matching 7 bases. With V trimmed by 4 bases and J by 7 bases, 7 bases remained unmatched. The CDR3 is made up of 13 amino acids. For the CDR3, the DNA is TGTGCCAGCAGTTCCGGGACTATGCGAGAGCAGTACTTC. Its protein product is CASSSGTMREQYF.

A few counts support this clonotype. The chain combines TRBV27 with TRBJ2-5; D is unclear. The CDR3 loop spans 13 amino acids. V lost 5 bases and J lost 0, with 7 bases in between. The germline V gene has CDR1 MNHEY and CDR2 SMNVEV (reference sequence). This CDR3 reads CASSPANQETQYF. The CDR3 DNA is TGTGCCAGCAGTCCGGCAAACCAAGAGACCCAGTACTTC.

As for this clonotype: Since the CDR3 does not end with the conserved phenylalanine or tryptophan, this likely comes from a read error. V is TRBV5-5 and J is TRBJ2-3; D possibly uses TRBD1 or TRBD2 (5 bases each). The V gene lost 4 bases and the J gene lost 2 bases, with 17 bases spanning the gap. Germline CDR1 is SGHKS and CDR2 is YYEKEE (reference sequence). The CDR3 is 16 residues long. The CDR3 DNA reads TGTGCCAGCAGCCCCGGGGCAGCGTCTAACACAGATACGCAGTATTTA. Amino acids: CASSPGAASNTDTQYL.

In its sample, this clonotype was seen many times. The chain has TRBV20-1 and TRBJ2-1; 7 nucleotides agree with TRBD2. V lost 4 bases and J lost 11; bases outside the gene matches: 8. The CDR3 has 12 amino acids. The germline V gene encodes CDR1 DFQATT and CDR2 SNEGSKA (reference sequence). The CDR3 loop is CSATARDYKQFF. The CDR3 nucleotides are TGCAGTGCTACAGCCCGGGACTACAAGCAGTTCTTC.

In regard to this clonotype: Compared with germline, one end of the junction differs, possibly owing to a read error. V gene TRBV3-1 combines with J gene TRBJ2-3, with 8 bases identical to TRBD2. The germline V gene has CDR1 LGHDT and CDR2 YNNKEL (reference sequence). There are 17 residues in the CDR3. CDR3 DNA sequence: TGTGCCAGCTGCCAACTGAATAGCGGGAAGGCCCAAGATACGCAGTATTTT. Translating gives CASCQLNSGKAQDTQYF.

This clonotype showed up many times. The V and J genes are TRBV7-2 and TRBJ2-4; D may be TRBD2 (6 bases). Germline V lookup: CDR1 SGHTA, CDR2 FQGNSA. Trimming removed 5 bases at V and 7 bases at J, with 18 bases between. This CDR3 contains 15 residues. The chain's CDR3 is CASSLGRGAGNIQYF. In nucleotides, the CDR3 is TGTGCCAGCAGCCTTGGGCGGGGCGCCGGGAACATTCAGTACTTC.

This clonotype came up many times. V usage is TRBV12-3 or TRBV12-4 and J usage is TRBJ1-5; D not certain. The V end was cut by 5 bases, the J end by 4 bases, with 6 bases between. The CDR3 is 12 amino acids. The CDR3, as DNA: TGTGCCAGCAGTGGAGTGAATCAGCCCCAGCATTTT. This translates into CASSGVNQPQHF.

There are many counts of this clonotype. The chain has TRBV5-1 and TRBJ2-7, with no clear D. Trimming took 2 bases from V and 4 from J, leaving 13 bases between them. The germline V gene encodes CDR1 SGHRS and CDR2 YFSETQ. CDR3 length equals 14 residues. Here the CDR3 reads CASSFRIPPYEQYF. CDR3 sequence (DNA): TGCGCCAGCAGCTTCCGTATACCGCCGTACGAGCAGTACTTC.

V is TRBV20-1 and J is TRBJ2-2; 10 bases map to TRBD2. Trimming at V came to 1 base and at J to 9 bases, leaving 5 bases not matched to a gene. Germline V lookup: CDR1 DFQATT, CDR2 SNEGSKA (reference sequence). The CDR3 runs 14 residues. CDR3 nucleotides: TGCAGTGCTAGAGCTACTAGCGGGGCCCGGGAGCTGTTTTTT. It specifies CSARATSGARELFF.

The chain links TRBV20-1 to TRBJ2-1; D might be TRBD1 (6 bases). This CDR3 has 13 amino acids. Trimming took 1 base from V and 4 from J, leaving 8 bases between them. Looked up from germline, CDR1 is DFQATT and CDR2 is SNEGSKA (reference sequence). As DNA, the CDR3 is TGCAGTGCTAGAGGGGACACGTACAATGAGCAGTTCTTC. Translated, it gives CSARGDTYNEQFF.

The chain couples TRBV6-1 to TRBJ2-7; 7 bases are shared with TRBD1. Germline V gives CDR1 MNHNS, CDR2 SASEGT. J was trimmed by 3 bases and V by 8 bases; bases with no gene match: 4. This CDR3 contains 12 residues. The CDR3, as DNA: TGTGCCAGCGGGACAGTTGGCTACGAGCAGTACTTC. Residues: CASGTVGYEQYF.

This clonotype was seen ten or more times. The chain combines TRBV7-9 with TRBJ2-1; 7 bases fit TRBD2. Trimming cost V 6 bases and J 5 bases; bases outside gene matches: 10. The CDR3 runs to 15 residues. CDR1 is SEHNR and CDR2 is FQNEAQ in the germline V gene (reference sequence). CDR3 region: CASSSGLVWDNEQFF. CDR3 sequence (DNA): TGTGCCAGCAGTTCTGGACTAGTTTGGGACAATGAGCAGTTCTTC.

This chain joins TRBV20-1 and TRBJ1-3; the D gene is possibly TRBD1 (5 bases). The germline V gene has CDR1 DFQATT and CDR2 SNEGSKA (reference sequence). CDR3 length equals 14 residues. The V end lost 5 bases, the J end lost 4 bases, and 15 bases lay between the germline ends. The CDR3 loop reads CSALQGSGGNTIYF. Here the CDR3 DNA reads TGCAGTGCTCTCCAGGGTTCCGGGGGAAACACCATATATTTT.

In this sample, this clonotype turned up many times. This chain connects TRBV7-2 to TRBJ2-1; D is possibly TRBD1 (6 bases). The germline gives CDR1 SGHTA, CDR2 FQGNSA. This CDR3 spans 16 amino acids. Between the trimmed V and J ends, which lost 2 bases and 3 bases, there was a span of 14 bases. CDR3 DNA sequence: TGTGCCAGCAGCTTACGCGCAGGGGTGCGCTACAATGAGCAGTTCTTC. It yields the protein CASSLRAGVRYNEQFF.

This clonotype has ten or more counts. The chain joins TRBV5-1 to TRBJ2-1; D perhaps matches TRBD2 (6 bases). Germline V gives CDR1 SGHRS, CDR2 YFSETQ. The CDR3 covers 14 residues. Trimming removed 5 bases from V and 8 bases from J, with 17 bases in between. The CDR3 sequence is CASSTSRLIDEQFF. CDR3 sequence (DNA): TGCGCCAGCAGTACTAGCAGATTAATCGATGAGCAGTTCTTC.

This clonotype was detected many times. This rearrangement joins TRBV7-3 to TRBJ2-1, with D maybe TRBD1 (7 bases). Germline V lookup: CDR1 SGHTA, CDR2 FQGTGA. The CDR3 is 15 amino acids. V was pared by 4 bases and J by 7 bases, with 17 bases between. As DNA, the CDR3 is TGTGCCAGCAGCTACCAGGGGGGCGCAGGGAATGAGCAGTTCTTC. Its translation: CASSYQGGAGNEQFF.

This clonotype has ten or more counts. This chain uses TRBV7-2 with TRBJ2-3, with 7 bases that match TRBD1. After removal of 1 base from V and 5 bases from J, the junction contained 3 bases not matched to a gene. The CDR3 extends over 14 amino acids. The germline V gene has CDR1 SGHTA and CDR2 FQGNSA. In DNA, the CDR3 is TGTGCCAGCAGCTTAGACAGGGGTGGAGATACGCAGTATTTT. This gives the protein CASSLDRGGDTQYF.

The chain uses TRBV20-1 and TRBJ2-7; TRBD1 agrees at 9 bases. This CDR3 comprises 13 residues. CDR1 is DFQATT, CDR2 SNEGSKA, per germline (reference sequence). V lost 6 bases, J lost 2 bases, and 5 bases stayed unmatched. The CDR3 bases are TGCAGTGCAACAGGGGGCCAAGCCTACGAGCAGTACTTC. Amino acids: CSATGGQAYEQYF.

Many counts were recorded for this clonotype. This rearrangement joins TRBV20-1 to TRBJ2-1; 8 bases align to TRBD2. J lost 5 bases, V lost 6 bases, and 12 bases had no gene match. CDR1 is DFQATT, CDR2 SNEGSKA, per germline (reference sequence). CDR3 length equals 15 residues. CDR3 DNA sequence: TGCAGTGCCTACCCGGGGACTAGAGTCCACAATGAGCAGTTCTTC. As protein: CSAYPGTRVHNEQFF.

This clonotype was seen many times. The germline gene is not matched at one end of the junction; a read error may be the cause. V is TRBV20-1 and J is TRBJ1-1, with D possibly being TRBD1 (5 bases). CDR3 length: 13 residues. The germline V gene has CDR1 DFQATT and CDR2 SNEGSKA (reference sequence). This CDR3 is CSARDRRNTEAFF. In DNA, the CDR3 is TGCAGTGCGAGAGACAGAAGGAACACTGAAGCTTTCTTT.